This T cell receptor (beta chain) was sequenced in a study of cytomegalovirus exposure and HLA in healthy donors. Study-wide results and limits: Information on immune exposure was restricted to one variable (CMV serostatus).

A word on this clone: The antigen is not known.

Researchers ran the PCR with 60 Vbeta and 13 Jbeta primers. Only in-frame clones appear in the TCRdb table, and some are missing; sequencing was by immunoSEQ multiplex PCR. Of some 110,000 clones listed, 65% to 90% are singletons. The V and J ends lost 5 bases and 4 bases respectively, with 19 bases between them. The germline V gene encodes CDR1 SGHTS and CDR2 YDEGEE. The length of the CDR3 is 16 residues. The chain combines TRBV5-8 with TRBJ1-3; tentative D call: TRBD1 (6 bases). The sample comprised PBMCs. The TCR sequence derives from a woman aged 25 to 39 in good health and CMV-seronegative. The CDR3 bases are TGTGCCAGCAGATCCTCCGTCGGGGGGCTGGGAAACACCATATATTTT. This codes for CASRSSVGGLGNTIYF. The full variable domain, with the rest looked up from reference TRBV5-8 and TRBJ1-3, is EAGVTQSPTHLIKTRGQQATLRCSPISGHTSVYWYQQALGLGLQFLLWYDEGEERNRGNFPPRFSGRQFPNYSSELNVNALELEDSALYLCASRSSVGGLGNTIYFGEGSWLTVV.